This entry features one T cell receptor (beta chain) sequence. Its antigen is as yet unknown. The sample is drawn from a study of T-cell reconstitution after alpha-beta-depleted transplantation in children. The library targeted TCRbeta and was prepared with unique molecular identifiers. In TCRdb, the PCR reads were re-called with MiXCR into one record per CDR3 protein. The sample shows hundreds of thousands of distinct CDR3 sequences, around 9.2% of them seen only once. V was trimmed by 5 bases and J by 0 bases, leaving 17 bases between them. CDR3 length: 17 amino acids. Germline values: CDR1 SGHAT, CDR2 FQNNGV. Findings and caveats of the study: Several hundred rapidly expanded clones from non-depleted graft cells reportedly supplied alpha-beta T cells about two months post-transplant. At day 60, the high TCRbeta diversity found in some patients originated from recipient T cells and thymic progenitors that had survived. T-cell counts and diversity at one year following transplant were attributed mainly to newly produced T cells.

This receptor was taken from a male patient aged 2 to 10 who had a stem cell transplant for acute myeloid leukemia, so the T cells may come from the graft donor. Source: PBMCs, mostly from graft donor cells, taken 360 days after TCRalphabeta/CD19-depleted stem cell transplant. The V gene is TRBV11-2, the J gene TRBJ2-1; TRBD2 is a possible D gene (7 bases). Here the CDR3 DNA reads TGTGCCAGCAGCCCCCTTAGGGGGGGGAGCTCCTACAATGAGCAGTTCTTC. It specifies CASSPLRGGSSYNEQFF.